This T cell receptor (beta chain) originates from a study of cytomegalovirus exposure and HLA in healthy donors. There are a few counts of this clone. Antigen: not known. The PCR used 60 Vbeta and 13 Jbeta primers. Generated by immunoSEQ multiplex PCR, the TCRdb table keeps only in-frame clones and is missing some. The repertoire holds about 160,000 clones, with around 80% as singletons. Findings and caveats of the study: TCR beta V- and J-gene trimming, according to a later analysis, was linked to a missense DCLRE1C variant. Reportedly, diagnosis of cytomegalovirus status by the classifier showed high specificity and sensitivity. A later examination showed that TCR association rates differed by HLA locus, with DRB1 most and HLA-C fewest. Several of the most significant clusters appeared linked to common viral pathogens, based on a later analysis.

This clonotype was sampled from a boy younger than 10 in good health and CMV-seronegative. Sequencing was done on a sample of PBMCs.

The CDR3 region is CASSISGGAGEQFF. CDR3 sequence (DNA): TGTGCCAGCAGTATAAGCGGGGGGGCAGGTGAGCAGTTCTTC. V gene TRBV7-8 combines with J gene TRBJ2-1; TRBD2 agrees at 10 bases. V lost 6 bases, J lost 9 bases, and 8 bases stayed unmatched. Germline lookup yields CDR1 SGHVS and CDR2 FQNEAQ. The CDR3 loop spans 14 amino acids.